The clone carrying this T cell receptor (beta chain) came up a few times. This specimen belongs to a study of blood T cells in healthy people across ages. The second PCR ran about 6 to 11 cycles with a sample-barcoded 5' primer and J-beta primers. MiXCR, run by TCRdb on the 5' RACE reads, gives a single entry per CDR3 protein. The sample lists over 1,300,000 distinct CDR3 sequences; almost 60% were seen once. Germline V CDR1 and CDR2: KGHDR, SFDVKD. Trimming removed 5 bases at V and 6 bases at J, with 25 bases between. The CDR3 extends over 18 amino acids. The sample taken for sequencing was blood. The chain recombines TRBV24-1 with TRBJ2-1, with D perhaps matching TRBD1 (6 bases). The origin of this receptor is a young man in good health. The DNA for the CDR3 is TGTGCCACCAGTGGAGGGGCAGGGGTCTTCCTACCTGGCAATGAGCAGTTCTTC. Protein product: CATSGGAGVFLPGNEQFF.